The source of this TCR beta chain is a study of beta chain features in type 1 diabetes. Regarding the study as a whole: There was a moderate but significant shortening of TCRB CDR3s in all four CD4+ subsets of Type 1 diabetes patients.

As for this clone: The antigen is undetermined.

Investigators reverse transcribed all isolated RNA, so they sequenced expressed TCRB transcripts. Sequencing was performed with immunoSEQ multiplex PCR; in TCRdb, only in-frame clones are kept and a portion is missing. The sample comprises hundreds of thousands of clones, about a tenth of which are singletons, and around 0.015% rests with the top ten. There are 14 residues in the CDR3. Trimming cost V 5 bases and J 8 bases; bases outside gene matches: 8. CDR1 is MNHEY and CDR2 is SMNVEV in the germline V gene (reference sequence). This chain uses TRBV27 with TRBJ1-1, with 10 bases lining up with TRBD1. The sample consisted of naive CD4+ T cells from blood. The sequence came from a man under 40 with type 1 diabetes. The CDR3 sequence is CASSTRQGAREAFF. The CDR3 coding sequence is TGTGCCAGCAGTACCAGACAGGGGGCAAGGGAAGCTTTCTTT.